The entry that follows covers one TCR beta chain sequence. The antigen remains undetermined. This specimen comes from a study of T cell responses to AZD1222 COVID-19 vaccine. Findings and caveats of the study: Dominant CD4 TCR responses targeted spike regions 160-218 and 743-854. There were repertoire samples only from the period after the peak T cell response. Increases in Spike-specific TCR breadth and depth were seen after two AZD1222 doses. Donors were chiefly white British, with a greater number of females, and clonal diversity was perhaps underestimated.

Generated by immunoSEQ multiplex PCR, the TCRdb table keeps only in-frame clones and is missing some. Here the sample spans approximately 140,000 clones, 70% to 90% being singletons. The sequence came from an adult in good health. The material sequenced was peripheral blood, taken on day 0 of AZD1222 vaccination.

The CDR3: CASSRTTGATRNSPLHF. The CDR3 DNA reads as TGTGCCAGCAGCCGAACCACAGGGGCCACCCGTAATTCACCCCTCCACTTT. V usage is TRBV7-9 and J usage is TRBJ1-6; 7 bases align to TRBD1. The CDR3 runs 17 residues. Trimming removed 5 bases from V and 6 bases from J; junction bases left unmatched: 13. CDR1 is SEHNR and CDR2 is FQNEAQ in the germline V gene (reference sequence). Full variable domain (remainder filled in from reference TRBV7-9 and TRBJ1-6): DTGVSQNPRHKITKRGQNVTFRCDPISEHNRLYWYRQTLGQGPEFLTYFQNEAQLEKSRLLSDRFSAERPKGSFSTLEIQRTEQGDSAMYLCASSRTTGATRNSPLHFGNGTRLTVT.